The 5 T cell receptor beta chains below all came from one sample that was sequenced in a study of cytomegalovirus exposure and HLA in healthy donors. The primer mix had 60 Vbeta and 13 Jbeta primers. Here immunoSEQ multiplex PCR was the method, and the copy in TCRdb shows in-frame clones only, minus some. The top ten hold around 1.4% of the sample, which has about 150,000 clones, approximately 78% seen once. Sample: PBMCs. These receptors originate from a male donor in good health and CMV-seronegative.

V is TRBV18 and J is TRBJ2-3; TRBD2 aligns across 10 bases. The CDR3 totals 17 residues. Germline CDR1 is KGHSH and CDR2 is LQKENI. After removal of 2 bases from V and 5 bases from J, the junction contained 10 bases not matched to a gene. In nucleotides, the CDR3 is TGTGCCAGCTCACCATCGGCGAGCGGGAGGGCGGGAGATACGCAGTATTTT. Encoded protein: CASSPSASGRAGDTQYF. The variable domain in full, completed from reference TRBV18 and TRBJ2-3, reads NAGVMQNPRHLVRRRGQEARLRCSPMKGHSHVYWYRQLPEEGLKFMVYLQKENIIDESGMPKERFSAEFPKEGPSILRIQQVVRGDSAAYFCASSPSASGRAGDTQYFGPGTRLTVL.

V and J are TRBV19 and TRBJ1-2, with 7 nucleotides matching TRBD1. Germline assignment: CDR1 LNHDA and CDR2 SQIVND (reference sequence). The CDR3 covers 13 residues. J gave up 6 bases and V 2 bases, and 3 bases lay outside the gene matches. CDR3 protein: CASSIRQGDGYTF. For the CDR3, the DNA is TGTGCCAGTAGTATACGTCAGGGGGATGGCTACACCTTC.

This chain uses TRBV12-1 with TRBJ1-2. TRBV12-1 is flagged as a pseudogene. The CDR3 covers 15 residues. The CDR3 coding sequence is TGTGCCAGCAGCCCGCTGGCCTCGGGACCGGGAGTCTACACCTTC. Amino acids: CASSPLASGPGVYTF.

The rearrangement joins TRBV6-5 to TRBJ2-7, with TRBD1 matching 9 bases. The J segment lost 3 bases and the V segment lost 6 bases, leaving 9 bases of the junction unmatched. Germline CDR1 and CDR2: MNHEY and SVGAGI. The CDR3 covers 15 residues. The CDR3 bases are TGTGCCAGCAGCCAACCGGGACAGGGAAGCTACGAGCAGTACTTC. Translation: CASSQPGQGSYEQYF.

This clone was detected once. This chain uses TRBV9 with TRBJ1-1; TRBD1 agrees at 8 bases. Germline-derived CDR1 and CDR2 are SGDLS and YYNGEE. The CDR3 extends over 16 amino acids. J lost 4 bases, V lost 3 bases, and 11 bases had no gene match. CDR3 DNA sequence: TGTGCCAGCAGCGACGACAGGGGACGTGGAAGCACTGAAGCTTTCTTT. Amino acids: CASSDDRGRGSTEAFF. Filled out from reference TRBV9 and TRBJ1-1, the complete variable domain reads DSGVTQTPKHLITATGQRVTLRCSPRSGDLSVYWYQQSLDQGLQFLIQYYNGEERAKGNILERFSAQQFPDLHSELNLSSLELGDSALYFCASSDDRGRGSTEAFFGQGTRLTVV.